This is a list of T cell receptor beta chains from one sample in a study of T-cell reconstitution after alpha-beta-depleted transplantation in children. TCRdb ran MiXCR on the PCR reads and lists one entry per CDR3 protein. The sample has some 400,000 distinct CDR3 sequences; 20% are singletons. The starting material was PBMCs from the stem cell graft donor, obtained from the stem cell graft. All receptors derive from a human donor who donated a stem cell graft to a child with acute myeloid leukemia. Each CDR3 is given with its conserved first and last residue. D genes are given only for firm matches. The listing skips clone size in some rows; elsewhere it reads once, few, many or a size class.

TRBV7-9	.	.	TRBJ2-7	TGTGCCAGCGCCTTGACGACAGATAGCTACGAGCAGTACTTC	CASALTTDSYEQYF
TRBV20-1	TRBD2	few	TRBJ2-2	TGCAGTGCTAGAGATGTAGCGGGAGGGCCCTCTAACACCGGGGAGCTGTTTTTT	CSARDVAGGPSNTGELFF
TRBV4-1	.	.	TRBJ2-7	TGCGCCAGCAGCCAAGATGGAACTAGCAACGAGCAGTACTTC	CASSQDGTSNEQYF
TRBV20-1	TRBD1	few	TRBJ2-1	TGCAGTGCTCAAGACAGGGAGATTTTCAATGAGCAGTTCTTC	CSAQDREIFNEQFF
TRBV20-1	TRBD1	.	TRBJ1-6	TGCAGTGCAACGCAGACAGGGCCTGTTAATTCACCCCTCCACTTT	CSATQTGPVNSPLHF
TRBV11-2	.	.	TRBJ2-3	TGTGCCAGCAGCCGAAAACAGGGTGAGGGAGACTACAGGCTGACAGATACGCAGTATTTT	CASSRKQGEGDYRLTDTQYF
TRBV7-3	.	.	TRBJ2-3	TGTGCCAGCAGCCCTTCTCATAAAGCGAGCACAGATACGCAGTATTTT	CASSPSHKASTDTQYF
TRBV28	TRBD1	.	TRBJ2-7	TGTGCCAGCAGTATCACGGGGACAGGGAGCGAGCAGTACTTC	CASSITGTGSEQYF
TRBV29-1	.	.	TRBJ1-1	TGCAGCGTTATGGCAGGTACTGAAGCTTTCTTT	CSVMAGTEAFF
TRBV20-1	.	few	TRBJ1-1	TGCAGTGCGCCACTGGCGGCGAACGCTTTCTTT	CSAPLAANAFF
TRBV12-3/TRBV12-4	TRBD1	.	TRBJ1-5	TGTGCCAGCAGTTTAAGGGAGGGGGCCCAGCCCCAGCATTTT	CASSLREGAQPQHF
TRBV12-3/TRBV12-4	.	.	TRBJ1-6	TGTGCCAGCAGTTTTGGGGACCCGACTAGGCGGTCACCCCTCCACTTT	CASSFGDPTRRSPLHF
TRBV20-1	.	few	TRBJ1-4	TGCAGTGCTAGAGTGAGGGGTCCTAATGAAAAACTGTTTTTT	CSARVRGPNEKLFF